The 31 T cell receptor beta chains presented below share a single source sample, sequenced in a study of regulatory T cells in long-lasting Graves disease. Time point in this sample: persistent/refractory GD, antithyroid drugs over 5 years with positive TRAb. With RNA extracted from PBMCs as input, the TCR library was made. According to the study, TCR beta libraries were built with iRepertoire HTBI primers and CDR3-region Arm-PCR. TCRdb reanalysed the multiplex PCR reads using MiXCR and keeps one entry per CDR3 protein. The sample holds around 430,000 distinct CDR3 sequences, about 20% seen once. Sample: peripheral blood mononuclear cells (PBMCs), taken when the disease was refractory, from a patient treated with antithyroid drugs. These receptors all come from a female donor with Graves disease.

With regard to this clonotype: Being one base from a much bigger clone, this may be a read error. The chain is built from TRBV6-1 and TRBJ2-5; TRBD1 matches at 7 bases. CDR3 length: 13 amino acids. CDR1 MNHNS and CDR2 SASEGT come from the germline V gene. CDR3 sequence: CASSTDRAETQHF. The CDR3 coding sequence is TGTGCCAGCAGTACTGACAGGGCGGAGACCCAGCACTTC.

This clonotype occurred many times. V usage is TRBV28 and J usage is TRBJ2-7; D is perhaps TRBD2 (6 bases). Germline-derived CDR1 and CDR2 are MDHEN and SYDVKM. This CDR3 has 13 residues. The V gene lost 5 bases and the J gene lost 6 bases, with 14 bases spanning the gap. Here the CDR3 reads CASSAGGRGEQYF. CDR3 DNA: TGTGCCAGCAGTGCCGGGGGTCGAGGCGAGCAGTACTTC.

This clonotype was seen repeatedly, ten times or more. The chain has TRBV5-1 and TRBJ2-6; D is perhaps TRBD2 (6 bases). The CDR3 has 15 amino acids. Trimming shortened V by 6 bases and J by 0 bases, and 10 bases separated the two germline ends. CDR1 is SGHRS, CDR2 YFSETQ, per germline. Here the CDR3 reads CASKEGPSGANVLTF. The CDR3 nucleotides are TGCGCCAGCAAGGAGGGCCCCTCTGGGGCCAACGTCCTGACTTTC.

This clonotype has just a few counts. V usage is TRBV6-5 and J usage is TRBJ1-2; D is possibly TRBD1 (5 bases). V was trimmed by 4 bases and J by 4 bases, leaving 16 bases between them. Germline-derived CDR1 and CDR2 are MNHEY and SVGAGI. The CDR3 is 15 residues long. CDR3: CASSLTGAGGYGYTF. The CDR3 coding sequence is TGTGCCAGCAGTTTAACCGGGGCCGGGGGCTATGGCTACACCTTC.

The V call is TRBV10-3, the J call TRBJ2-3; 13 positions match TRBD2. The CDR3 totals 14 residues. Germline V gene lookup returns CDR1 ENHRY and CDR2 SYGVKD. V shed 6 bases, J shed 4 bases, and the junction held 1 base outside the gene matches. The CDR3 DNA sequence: TGTGCCATCAGAACTAGCGGGAGGGCAGATACGCAGTATTTT. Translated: CAIRTSGRADTQYF.

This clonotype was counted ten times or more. As DNA, the CDR3 is TGTGCCAGCAGTTTTAGGAACTATGGCTACACCTTC. Amino acids: CASSFRNYGYTF. The gene calls are TRBV28 and TRBJ1-2; D gene uncertain. Germline-derived CDR1 and CDR2 are MDHEN and SYDVKM. The CDR3 is made up of 12 amino acids. With 3 bases removed from V and 2 bases from J, the gap between germline ends came to 4 bases.

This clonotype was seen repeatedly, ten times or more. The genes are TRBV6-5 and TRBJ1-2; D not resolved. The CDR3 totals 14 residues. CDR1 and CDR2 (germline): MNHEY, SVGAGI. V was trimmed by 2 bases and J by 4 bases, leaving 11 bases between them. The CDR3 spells CASSYGLDLYGYTF. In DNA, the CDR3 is TGTGCCAGCAGTTACGGCTTGGATCTCTATGGCTACACCTTC.

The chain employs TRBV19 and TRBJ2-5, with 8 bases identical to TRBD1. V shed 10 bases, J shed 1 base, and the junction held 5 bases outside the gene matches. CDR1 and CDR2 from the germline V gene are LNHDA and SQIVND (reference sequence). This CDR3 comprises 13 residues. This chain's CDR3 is CAIRTGRQETQYF. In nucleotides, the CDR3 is TGTGCCATAAGGACAGGGCGCCAAGAGACCCAGTACTTC.

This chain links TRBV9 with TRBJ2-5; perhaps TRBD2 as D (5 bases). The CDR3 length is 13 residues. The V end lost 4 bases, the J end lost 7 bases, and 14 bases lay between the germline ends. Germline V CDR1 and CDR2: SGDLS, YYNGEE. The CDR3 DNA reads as TGTGCCAGCAGCACCCAACTAGAGGCGACCCAGTACTTC. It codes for CASSTQLEATQYF.

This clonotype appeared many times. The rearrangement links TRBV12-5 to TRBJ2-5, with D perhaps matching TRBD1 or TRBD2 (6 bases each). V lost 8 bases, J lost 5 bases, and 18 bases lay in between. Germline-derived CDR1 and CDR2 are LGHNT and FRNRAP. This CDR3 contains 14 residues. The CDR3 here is CASLRGTAGETQYF. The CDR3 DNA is TGTGCTAGTCTGAGGGGGACCGCGGGGGAGACCCAGTACTTC.

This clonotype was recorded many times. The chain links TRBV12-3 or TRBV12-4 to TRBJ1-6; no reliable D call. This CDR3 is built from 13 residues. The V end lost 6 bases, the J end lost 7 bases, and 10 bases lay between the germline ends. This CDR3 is CASSPLRNSPLHF. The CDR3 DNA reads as TGTGCCAGCAGCCCCTTAAGGAATTCACCCCTCCACTTT.

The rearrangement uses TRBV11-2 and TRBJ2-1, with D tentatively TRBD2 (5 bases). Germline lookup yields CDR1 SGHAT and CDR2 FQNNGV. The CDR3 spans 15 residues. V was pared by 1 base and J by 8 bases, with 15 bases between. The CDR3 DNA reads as TGTGCCAGCAGCTTAGGGACGCCGGGATGCGATGAGCAGTTCTTC. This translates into CASSLGTPGCDEQFF.

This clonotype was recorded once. The CDR3 DNA is TGTGCCAGCAGCAAGACAGGGAACTATGGCTACACCTTC. Encoded protein: CASSKTGNYGYTF. The chain joins TRBV7-9 to TRBJ1-2, with 7 positions matching TRBD1. V was clipped by 5 bases and J by 2 bases; unmatched bases: 2. Germline assignment: CDR1 SEHNR and CDR2 FQNEAQ (reference sequence). There are 13 residues in the CDR3.

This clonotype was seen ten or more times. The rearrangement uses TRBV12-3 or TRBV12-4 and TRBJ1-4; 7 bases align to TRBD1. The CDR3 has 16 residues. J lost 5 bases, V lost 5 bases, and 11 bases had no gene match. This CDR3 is CASSPPGPGQNEKLFF. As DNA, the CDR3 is TGTGCCAGCAGTCCCCCAGGCCCGGGACAGAATGAAAAACTGTTTTTT.

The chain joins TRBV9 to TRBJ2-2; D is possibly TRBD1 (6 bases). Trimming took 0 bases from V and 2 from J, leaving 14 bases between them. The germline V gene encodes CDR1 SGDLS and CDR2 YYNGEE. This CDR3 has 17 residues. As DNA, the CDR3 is TGTGCCAGCAGCGTAGAAGCAGGGGCCTTTAACACCGGGGAGCTGTTTTTT. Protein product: CASSVEAGAFNTGELFF. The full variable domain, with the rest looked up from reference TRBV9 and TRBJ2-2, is DSGVTQTPKHLITATGQRVTLRCSPRSGDLSVYWYQQSLDQGLQFLIQYYNGEERAKGNILERFSAQQFPDLHSELNLSSLELGDSALYFCASSVEAGAFNTGELFFGEGSRLTVL.

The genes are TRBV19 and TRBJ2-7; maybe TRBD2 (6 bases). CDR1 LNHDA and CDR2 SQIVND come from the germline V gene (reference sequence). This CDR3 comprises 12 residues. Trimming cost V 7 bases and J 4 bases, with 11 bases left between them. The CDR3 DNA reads TGTGCCAGTAACGGGGGAGGTTACGAGCAGTACTTC. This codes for CASNGGGYEQYF.

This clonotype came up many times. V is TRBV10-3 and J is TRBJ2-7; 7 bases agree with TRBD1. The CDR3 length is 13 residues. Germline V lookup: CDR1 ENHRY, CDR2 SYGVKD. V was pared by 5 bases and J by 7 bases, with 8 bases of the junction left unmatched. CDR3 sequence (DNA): TGTGCCATCAGTCGGACAGGTATAGATGAGCAGTACTTC. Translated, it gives CAISRTGIDEQYF.

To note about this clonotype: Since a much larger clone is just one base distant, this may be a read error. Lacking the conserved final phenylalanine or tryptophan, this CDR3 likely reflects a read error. The CDR3 DNA reads as TGTGCCAGCAGTGAAATACCGAACACTGAAGCTTTCTCT. The encoded protein is CASSEIPNTEAFS. The V call is TRBV6-1, the J call TRBJ1-1; D ambiguous. The CDR3 runs to 13 residues. The germline V and J ends were trimmed by 2 bases and 1 base, with 5 bases remaining between them. Germline assignment: CDR1 MNHNS and CDR2 SASEGT.

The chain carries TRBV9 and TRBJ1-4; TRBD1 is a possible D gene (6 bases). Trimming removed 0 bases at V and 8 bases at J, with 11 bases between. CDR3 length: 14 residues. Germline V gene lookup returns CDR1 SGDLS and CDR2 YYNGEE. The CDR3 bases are TGTGCCAGCAGCGTAGGAACAGGGAAAGAAAAACTGTTTTTT. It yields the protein CASSVGTGKEKLFF.

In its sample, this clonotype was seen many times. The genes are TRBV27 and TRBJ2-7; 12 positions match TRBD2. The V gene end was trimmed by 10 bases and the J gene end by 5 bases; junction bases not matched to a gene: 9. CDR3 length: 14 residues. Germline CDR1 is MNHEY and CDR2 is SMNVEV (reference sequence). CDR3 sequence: CATASGRESHEQYF. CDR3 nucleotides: TGTGCCACGGCTAGCGGGAGGGAGTCCCACGAGCAGTACTTC.

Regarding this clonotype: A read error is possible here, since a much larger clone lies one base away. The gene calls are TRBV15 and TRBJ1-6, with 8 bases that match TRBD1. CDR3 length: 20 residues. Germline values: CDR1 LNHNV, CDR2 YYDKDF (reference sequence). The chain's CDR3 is CATSSRTGFDLRSYNLPLHF. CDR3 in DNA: TGTGCCACCAGCAGTCGGACAGGGTTTGATCTACGCTCCTATAATTTACCCCTCCACTTT.

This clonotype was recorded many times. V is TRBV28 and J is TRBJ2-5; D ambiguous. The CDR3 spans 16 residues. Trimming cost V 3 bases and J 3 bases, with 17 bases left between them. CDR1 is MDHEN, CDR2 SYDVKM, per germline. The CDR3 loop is CASSFPIVTQKETQYF. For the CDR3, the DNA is TGTGCCAGCAGTTTCCCCATCGTAACACAAAAAGAGACCCAGTACTTC.

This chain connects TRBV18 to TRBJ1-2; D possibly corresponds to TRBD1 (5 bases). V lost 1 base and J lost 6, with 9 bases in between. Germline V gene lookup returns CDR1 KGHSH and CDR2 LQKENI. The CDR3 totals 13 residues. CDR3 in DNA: TGTGCCAGCTCACCACAGGGGCACAATGGCTACACCTTC. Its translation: CASSPQGHNGYTF.

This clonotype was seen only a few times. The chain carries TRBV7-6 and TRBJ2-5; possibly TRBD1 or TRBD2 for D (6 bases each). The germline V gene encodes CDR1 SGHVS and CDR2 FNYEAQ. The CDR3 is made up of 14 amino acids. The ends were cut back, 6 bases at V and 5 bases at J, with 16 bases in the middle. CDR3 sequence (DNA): TGTGCCAGCAGGAGGGGGGTTTTAGGGGAGACCCAGTACTTC. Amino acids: CASRRGVLGETQYF.

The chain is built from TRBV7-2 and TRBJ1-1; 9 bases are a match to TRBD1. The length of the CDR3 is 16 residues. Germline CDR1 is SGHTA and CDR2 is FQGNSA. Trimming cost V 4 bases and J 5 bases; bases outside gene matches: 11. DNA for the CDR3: TGTGCCAGCAGCTCCTTCGGGGGACAGGGAATAACTGAAGCTTTCTTT. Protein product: CASSSFGGQGITEAFF.

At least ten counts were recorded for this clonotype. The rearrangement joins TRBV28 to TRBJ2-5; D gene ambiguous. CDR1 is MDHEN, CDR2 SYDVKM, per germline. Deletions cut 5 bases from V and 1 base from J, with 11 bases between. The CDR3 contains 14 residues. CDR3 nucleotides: TGTGCCAGCAGTCCGTCCAATACCCAAGAGACCCAGTACTTC. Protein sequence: CASSPSNTQETQYF.

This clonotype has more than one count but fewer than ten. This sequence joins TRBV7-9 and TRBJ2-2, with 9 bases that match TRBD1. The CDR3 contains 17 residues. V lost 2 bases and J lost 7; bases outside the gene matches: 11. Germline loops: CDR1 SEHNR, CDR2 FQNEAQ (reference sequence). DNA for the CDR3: TGTGCCAGCAGCTTACCGCCAGGACAGGGGACACGCGGGGAGCTGTTTTTT. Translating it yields CASSLPPGQGTRGELFF. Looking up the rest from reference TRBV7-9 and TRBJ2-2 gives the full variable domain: DTGVSQNPRHKITKRGQNVTFRCDPISEHNRLYWYRQTLGQGPEFLTYFQNEAQLEKSRLLSDRFSAERPKGSFSTLEIQRTEQGDSAMYLCASSLPPGQGTRGELFFGEGSRLTVL.

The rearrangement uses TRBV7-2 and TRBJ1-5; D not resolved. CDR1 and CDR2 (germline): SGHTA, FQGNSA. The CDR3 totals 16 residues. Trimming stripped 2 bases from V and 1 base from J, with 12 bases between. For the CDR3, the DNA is TGTGCCAGCAGCTTAACCCTTGGCCCGAGCAATCAGCCCCAGCATTTT. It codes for CASSLTLGPSNQPQHF.

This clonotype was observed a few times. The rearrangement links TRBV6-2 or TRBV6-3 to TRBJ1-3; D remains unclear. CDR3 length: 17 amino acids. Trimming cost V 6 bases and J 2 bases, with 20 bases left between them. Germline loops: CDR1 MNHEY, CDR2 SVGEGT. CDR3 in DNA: TGTGCCAGCAGGCAATCCGTATCGGGTCTCACTGGAAACACCATATATTTT. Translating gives CASRQSVSGLTGNTIYF.

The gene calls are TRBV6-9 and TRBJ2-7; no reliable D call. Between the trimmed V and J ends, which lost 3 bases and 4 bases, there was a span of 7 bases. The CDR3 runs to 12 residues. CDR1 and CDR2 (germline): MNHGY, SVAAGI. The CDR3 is CASSYYTYEQYF. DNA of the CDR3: TGTGCCAGCAGTTACTACACGTACGAGCAGTACTTC.

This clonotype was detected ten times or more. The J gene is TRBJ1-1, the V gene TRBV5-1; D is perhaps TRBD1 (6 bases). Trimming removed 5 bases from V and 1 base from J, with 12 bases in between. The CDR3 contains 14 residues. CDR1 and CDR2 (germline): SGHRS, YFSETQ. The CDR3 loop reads CASRLDRSNTEAFF. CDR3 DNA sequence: TGCGCCAGCAGACTGGACAGATCGAACACTGAAGCTTTCTTT.